Sequencing of this TCR beta chain was carried out in a study of T cells in Graves' hyperthyroidism and ophthalmopathy (dated by TCRdb to about 2019). Background for the entire study: Peripheral blood was collected at initial diagnosis, before any treatment. A discovery cohort of roughly 96 patients, about 43 with Graves' ophthalmopathy and over 55 with stable Graves' hyperthyroidism, was used to find distinguishing TCR V-J signatures. An independent validation cohort of under 20 hyperthyroidism patients and some 15 patients who later progressed to ophthalmopathy tested prospective prediction of ophthalmopathy. The approximately 98 discovery patients were randomly divided into training and test sets at a 7:3 ratio. In addition, the study compared T-cell repertoires in thyroid tissue and in blood from five to seven Graves' hyperthyroidism patients. Once sampling was done, hyperthyroidism patients were given methimazole at a starting dose of 30 mg daily, whereas ophthalmopathy patients were given high-dose intravenous methylprednisolone. TCR Vbeta CDR3 sequencing of 135 peripheral blood samples (approximately 44 ophthalmopathy, approximately 80 hyperthyroidism and some 17 progressor patients) is reported in the paper. Paper-wide results and their limitations: A model built on a 13 V-J signature distinguished ophthalmopathy from stable hyperthyroidism, reaching around 88% sensitivity and 81.08% specificity in cross-validation and 80%/75% in testing. Blood samples also contained most of the expanded thyroid clonotypes (frequency above 0.001), which suggests that blood repertoires may reflect thyroid immune responses. Sample size was not statistically predetermined, and blinding of investigators to group allocation was not performed. During validation, the model predicted progression to ophthalmopathy a median of approximately 6 months ahead of onset, with more than 55% sensitivity and 72.22% specificity.

This clonotype appeared many times. Its specific antigen is unknown. Base qualities are not provided; no much larger clone lies one nucleotide away. The germline ends are 6 bases apart after V is trimmed by 2 bases and J by 4 bases. The CDR3 runs 13 residues from the cysteine to the phenylalanine. The sequence is cut down to CDR3 DNA, 39 bases in frame from base 1. Looking up the germline V gene yields CDR1 SNHLY and CDR2 FYNNEI. TCR beta CDR3 regions were amplified from RNA transcripts. A first-round RT-PCR of the TCR CDR3 used the HTBI primer set with the Qiagen OneStep RT-PCR kit. Libraries were constructed in a second round of multiplex PCR, after which size selection and purification were carried out. Paired-end sequencing of the libraries was performed with 100 bp reads on an Illumina HiSeq2000. In the original analysis: SOAPnuke was used to process the raw data, throwing out any read that contained adapters or uncalled bases, had a mean Phred below 15, or lacked an exact constant-primer or identifier match. High-quality paired reads were merged with COPE v1.2.5, and unique nucleotide sequences were defined as clonotypes. MiTCR v1.1 was used to align clonotypes to the IMGT TRBV, TRBD and TRBJ reference segments. The analysis was restricted to V-J combinations with a frequency above 0.0001, which together covered around 99% of the repertoires. The TCS score was defined as F50 (clonal expansion) divided by E x V (chaos), with BLOSUM62-based TCRdist calculated between CDR3 peptides within each V-J. Welch's t-statistics and random forest reduced 514 V-J features to about 12, which were used in a naive Bayes classifier (R e1071). TCRdb passed the public sequencing reads through fastp at Q25 and MiXCR, retaining productive beta sequences. Under each unique CDR3 protein, matching rows form one entry showing the most common genes and DNA. The authors' filters were not applied to this entry. Recorded for this sample are under 300,000 distinct CDR3 sequences; around 15% of them occurred a single time. About 33% of the sample is held by the ten biggest clonotypes.

Hyperthyroidism patients were newly diagnosed, with disease duration under 2 months, and aged 18 to 65 years. Any patient with an uncontrolled infection, another autoimmune disease, pregnancy or lactation was excluded. Clinical symptoms, serum thyroxine and TRAb, thyroid ultrasound, and orbital computed tomography formed the basis for the diagnoses. For progressor patients, blood was drawn at the first diagnosis of hyperthyroidism, before any ophthalmopathy symptoms had appeared. PBMCs were isolated from about 9 ml of fresh peripheral blood by Ficoll-Paque density gradient centrifugation. Progressor patients were initially diagnosed with Graves' hyperthyroidism and developed ophthalmopathy during follow-up. Trizol reagent was used to extract total RNA, and RNA quality was then checked on an Agilent 2100 Bioanalyzer.

This TCR came from a woman aged 50 to 60 with Graves' hyperthyroidism that later progressed to Graves' ophthalmopathy. The sequence joins TRBV2 to TRBJ2-1, with no reliable assignment of the D segment. Sample: blood. The CDR3 protein is CASSEQEYNEQFF. The DNA sequence is as follows: TGTGCCAGCAGTGAACAGGAGTACAATGAGCAGTTCTTC.